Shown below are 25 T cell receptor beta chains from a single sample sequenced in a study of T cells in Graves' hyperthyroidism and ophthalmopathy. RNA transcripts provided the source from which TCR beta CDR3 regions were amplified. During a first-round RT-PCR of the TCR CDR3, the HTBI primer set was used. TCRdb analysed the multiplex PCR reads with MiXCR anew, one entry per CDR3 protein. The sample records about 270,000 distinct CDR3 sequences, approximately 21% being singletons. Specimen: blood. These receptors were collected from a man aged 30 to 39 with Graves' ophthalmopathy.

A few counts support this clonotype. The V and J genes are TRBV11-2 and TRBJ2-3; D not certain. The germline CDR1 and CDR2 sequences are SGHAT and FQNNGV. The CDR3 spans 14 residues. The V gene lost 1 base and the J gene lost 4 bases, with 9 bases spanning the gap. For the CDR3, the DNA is TGTGCCAGCAGCTTAGCACCCGTCTCAGATACGCAGTATTTT. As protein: CASSLAPVSDTQYF.

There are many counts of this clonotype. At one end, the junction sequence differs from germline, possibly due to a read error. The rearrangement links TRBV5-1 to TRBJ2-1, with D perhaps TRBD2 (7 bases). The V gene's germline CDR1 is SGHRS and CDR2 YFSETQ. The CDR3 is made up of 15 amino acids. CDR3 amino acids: CASSLGGAPYNEQFF. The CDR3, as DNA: TGTGCCAGCTCACTTGGGGGGGCTCCCTACAATGAGCAGTTCTTC.

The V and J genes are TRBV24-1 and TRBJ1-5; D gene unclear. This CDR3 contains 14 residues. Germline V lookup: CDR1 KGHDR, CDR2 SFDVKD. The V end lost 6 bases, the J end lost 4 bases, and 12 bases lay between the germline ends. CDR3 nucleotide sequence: TGTGCCACCAGTCCCACGGGCACAAATCAGCCCCAGCATTTT. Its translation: CATSPTGTNQPQHF.

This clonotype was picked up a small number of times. CDR3 region: CASKGDTDTQYF. The CDR3 DNA sequence: TGTGCCAGCAAGGGGGACACAGATACGCAGTATTTT. The V and J genes are TRBV2 and TRBJ2-3, with D perhaps matching TRBD1 (6 bases). The germline CDR1 and CDR2 sequences are SNHLY and FYNNEI. V lost 7 bases, J lost 2 bases, and 7 bases lay in between. The CDR3 runs 12 residues.

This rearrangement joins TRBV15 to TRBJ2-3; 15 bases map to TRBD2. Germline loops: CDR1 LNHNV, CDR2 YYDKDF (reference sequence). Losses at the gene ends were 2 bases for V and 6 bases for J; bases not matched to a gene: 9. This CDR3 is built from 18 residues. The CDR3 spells CATSRSGLAGGLSDTQYF. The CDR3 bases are TGTGCCACCAGCAGATCTGGACTAGCGGGAGGGCTGAGCGATACGCAGTATTTT.

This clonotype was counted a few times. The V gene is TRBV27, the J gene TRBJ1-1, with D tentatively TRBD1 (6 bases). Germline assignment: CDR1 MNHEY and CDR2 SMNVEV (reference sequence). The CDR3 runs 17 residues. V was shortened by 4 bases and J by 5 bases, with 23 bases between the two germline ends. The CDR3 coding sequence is TGTGCCAGCAGTTCTAAAGGGCTACAGGGTTTAGGAACTGAAGCTTTCTTT. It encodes CASSSKGLQGLGTEAFF.

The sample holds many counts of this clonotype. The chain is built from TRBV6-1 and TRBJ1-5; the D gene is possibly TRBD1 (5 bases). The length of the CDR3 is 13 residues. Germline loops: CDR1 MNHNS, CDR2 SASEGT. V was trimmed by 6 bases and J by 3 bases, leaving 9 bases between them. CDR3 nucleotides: TGTGCCAGCAGATCAGGGTCCAATCAGCCCCAGCATTTT. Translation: CASRSGSNQPQHF.

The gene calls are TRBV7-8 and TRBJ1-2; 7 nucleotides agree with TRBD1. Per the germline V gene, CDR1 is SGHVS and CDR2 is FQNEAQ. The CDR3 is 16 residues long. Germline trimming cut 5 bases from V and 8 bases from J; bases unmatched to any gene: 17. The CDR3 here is CASSRVSADRARGYTF. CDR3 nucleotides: TGTGCCAGCAGCCGGGTTTCGGCCGACAGGGCACGAGGCTACACCTTC.

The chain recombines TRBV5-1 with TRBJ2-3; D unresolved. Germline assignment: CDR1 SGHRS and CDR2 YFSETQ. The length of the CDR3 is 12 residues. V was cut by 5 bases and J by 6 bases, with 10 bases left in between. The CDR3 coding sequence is TGCGCCAGCAGAGTCTATGGGGATACGCAGTATTTT. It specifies CASRVYGDTQYF. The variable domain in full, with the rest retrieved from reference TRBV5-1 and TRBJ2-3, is KAGVTQTPRYLIKTRGQQVTLSCSPISGHRSVSWYQQTPGQGLQFLFEYFSETQRNKGNFPGRFSGRQFSNSRSEMNVSTLELGDSALYLCASRVYGDTQYFGPGTRLTVL.

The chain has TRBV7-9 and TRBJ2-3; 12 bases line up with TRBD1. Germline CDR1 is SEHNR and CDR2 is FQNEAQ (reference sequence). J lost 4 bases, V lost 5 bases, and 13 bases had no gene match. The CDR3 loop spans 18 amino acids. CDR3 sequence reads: CASSTDLPGQGASDTQYF. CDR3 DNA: TGTGCCAGCAGCACCGACTTACCGGGACAGGGGGCCTCAGATACGCAGTATTTT.

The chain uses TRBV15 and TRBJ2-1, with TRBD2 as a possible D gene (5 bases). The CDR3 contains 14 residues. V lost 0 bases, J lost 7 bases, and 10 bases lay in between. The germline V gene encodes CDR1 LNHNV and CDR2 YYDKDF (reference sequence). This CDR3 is CATSRDLAQNEQFF. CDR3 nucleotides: TGTGCCACCAGCAGAGACCTAGCCCAGAATGAGCAGTTCTTC.

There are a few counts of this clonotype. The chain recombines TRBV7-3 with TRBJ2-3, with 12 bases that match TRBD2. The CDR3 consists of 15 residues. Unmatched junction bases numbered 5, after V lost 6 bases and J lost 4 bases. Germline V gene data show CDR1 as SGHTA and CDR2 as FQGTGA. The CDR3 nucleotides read TGTGCCAGCAGTTTGACTAGCGGGAGCGCAGATACGCAGTATTTT. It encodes CASSLTSGSADTQYF.

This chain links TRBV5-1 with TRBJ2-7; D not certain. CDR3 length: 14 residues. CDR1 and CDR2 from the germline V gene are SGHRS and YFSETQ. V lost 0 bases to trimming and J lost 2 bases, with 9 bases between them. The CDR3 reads CASSLAGQTYEQYF. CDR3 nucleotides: TGCGCCAGCAGCTTGGCCGGGCAGACCTACGAGCAGTACTTC.

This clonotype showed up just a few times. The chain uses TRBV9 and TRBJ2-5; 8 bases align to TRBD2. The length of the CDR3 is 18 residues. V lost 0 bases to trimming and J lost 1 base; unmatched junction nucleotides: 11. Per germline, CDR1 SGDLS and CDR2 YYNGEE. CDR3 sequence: CASSVGNGRVYSQETQYF. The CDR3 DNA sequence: TGTGCCAGCAGCGTAGGTAACGGGAGGGTCTACTCCCAAGAGACCCAGTACTTC. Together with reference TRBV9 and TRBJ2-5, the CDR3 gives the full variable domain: DSGVTQTPKHLITATGQRVTLRCSPRSGDLSVYWYQQSLDQGLQFLIQYYNGEERAKGNILERFSAQQFPDLHSELNLSSLELGDSALYFCASSVGNGRVYSQETQYFGPGTRLLVL.

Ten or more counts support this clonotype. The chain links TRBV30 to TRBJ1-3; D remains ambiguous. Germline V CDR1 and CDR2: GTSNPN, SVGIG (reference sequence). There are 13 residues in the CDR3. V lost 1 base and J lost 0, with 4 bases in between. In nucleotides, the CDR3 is TGTGCCTGGAGTGGCTCCTCTGGAAACACCATATATTTT. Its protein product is CAWSGSSGNTIYF. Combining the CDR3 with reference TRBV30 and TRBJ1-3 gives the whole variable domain SQTIHQWPATLVQPVGSPLSLECTVEGTSNPNLYWYRQAAGRGLQLLFYSVGIGQISSEVPQNLSASRPQDRQFILSSKKLLLSDSGFYLCAWSGSSGNTIYFGEGSWLTVV.

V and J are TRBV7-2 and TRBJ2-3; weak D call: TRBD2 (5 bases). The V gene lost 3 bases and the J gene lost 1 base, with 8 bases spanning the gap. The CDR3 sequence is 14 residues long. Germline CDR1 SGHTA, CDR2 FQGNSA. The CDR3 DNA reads TGTGCCAGCAGCTTGGGAGTATGCACAGATACGCAGTATTTT. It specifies CASSLGVCTDTQYF. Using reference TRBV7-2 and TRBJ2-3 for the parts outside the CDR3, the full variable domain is GAGVSQSPSNKVTEKGKDVELRCDPISGHTALYWYRQSLGQGLEFLIYFQGNSAPDKSGLPSDRFSAERTGGSVSTLTIQRTQQEDSAVYLCASSLGVCTDTQYFGPGTRLTVL.

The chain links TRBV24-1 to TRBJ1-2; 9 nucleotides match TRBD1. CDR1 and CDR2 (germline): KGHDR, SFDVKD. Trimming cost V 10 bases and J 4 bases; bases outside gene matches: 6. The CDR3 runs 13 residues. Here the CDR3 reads CATTDRGGYGYTF. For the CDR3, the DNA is TGTGCCACTACGGACAGGGGAGGCTATGGCTACACCTTC.

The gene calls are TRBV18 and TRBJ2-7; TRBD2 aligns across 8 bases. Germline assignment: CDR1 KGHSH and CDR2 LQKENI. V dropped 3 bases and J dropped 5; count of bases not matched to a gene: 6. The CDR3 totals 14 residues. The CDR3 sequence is CASSPGLEAHEQYF. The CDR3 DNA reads TGTGCCAGCTCACCGGGACTAGAGGCCCACGAGCAGTACTTC.

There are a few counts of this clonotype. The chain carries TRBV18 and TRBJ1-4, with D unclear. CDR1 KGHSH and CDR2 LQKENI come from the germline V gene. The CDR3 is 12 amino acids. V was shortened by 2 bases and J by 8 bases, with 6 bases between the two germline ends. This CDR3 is CASSPEGEKLFF. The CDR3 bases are TGTGCCAGCTCACCAGAAGGGGAAAAACTGTTTTTT.

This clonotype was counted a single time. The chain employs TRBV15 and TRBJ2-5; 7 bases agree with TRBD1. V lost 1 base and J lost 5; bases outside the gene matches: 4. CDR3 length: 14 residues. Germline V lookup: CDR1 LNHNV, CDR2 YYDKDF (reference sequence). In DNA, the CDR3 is TGTGCCACCAGCAGAGTGGTACAGGGGGAGACCCAGTACTTC. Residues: CATSRVVQGETQYF.

The CDR3: CASSLYPPLSSGNQPQHF. The CDR3 nucleotides are TGTGCCAGCAGCTTATACCCCCCCCTATCGTCGGGAAATCAGCCCCAGCATTTT. The V call is TRBV7-8, the J call TRBJ1-5, with D unclear. Germline V lookup: CDR1 SGHVS, CDR2 FQNEAQ. V gave up 2 bases and J gave up 4 bases, with 21 bases separating them. CDR3 size: 18 residues.

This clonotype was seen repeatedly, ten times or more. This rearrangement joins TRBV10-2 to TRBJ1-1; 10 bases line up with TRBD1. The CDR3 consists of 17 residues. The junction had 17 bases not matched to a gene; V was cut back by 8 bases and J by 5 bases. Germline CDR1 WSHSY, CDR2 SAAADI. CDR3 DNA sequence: TGCGCCAGCCGATACCGGGACAGGGGCCCCATGGGGACTGAAGCTTTCTTT. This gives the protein CASRYRDRGPMGTEAFF.

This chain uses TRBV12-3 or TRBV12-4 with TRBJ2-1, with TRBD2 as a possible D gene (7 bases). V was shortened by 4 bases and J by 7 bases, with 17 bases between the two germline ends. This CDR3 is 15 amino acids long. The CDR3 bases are TGTGCCAGCAGTTCCGGGGGGCCTTACGGGAATGAGCAGTTCTTC. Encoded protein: CASSSGGPYGNEQFF.

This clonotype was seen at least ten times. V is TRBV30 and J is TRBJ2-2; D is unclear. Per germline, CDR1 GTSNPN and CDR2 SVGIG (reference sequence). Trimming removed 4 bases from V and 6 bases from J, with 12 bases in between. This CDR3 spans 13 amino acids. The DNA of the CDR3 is TGTGCCTGGAATAGGGCAGAGGCCGGGGAGCTGTTTTTT. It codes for CAWNRAEAGELFF.

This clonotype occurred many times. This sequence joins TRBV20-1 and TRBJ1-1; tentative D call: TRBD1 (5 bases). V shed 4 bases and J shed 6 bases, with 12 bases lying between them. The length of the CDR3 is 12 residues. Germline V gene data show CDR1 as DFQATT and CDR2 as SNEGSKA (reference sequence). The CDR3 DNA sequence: TGCAGTGCTACCCGACGGACACCTGAAGCTTTCTTT. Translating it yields CSATRRTPEAFF.